Only a few counts were recorded for the clone carrying this T cell receptor beta chain. Antigen specificity is unknown. Germline lookup yields CDR1 SGHTA and CDR2 FQGTGA. CDR3 length: 13 residues. V lost 4 bases, J lost 6 bases, and 13 bases lay in between. The study's findings and limits: The TCR gene usage of tumor memory CD4+ T cells clustered together with blood and lymph node memory CD4+ cells and with lymph node naive CD4+ cells.

After constant-region reverse-primer amplification, full-length variable regions underwent semi-nested PCR with Nested Universal Primer A. TCRdb re-called the 5' RACE reads with MiXCR, one entry per CDR3 protein. The sample lists over 8,000 distinct CDR3 sequences; around 36% were seen once. The sorted Tregs were CD4+CD25+CD127-/low cells. J is TRBJ2-7 and V is TRBV7-3; maybe TRBD2 (6 bases). The specimen was Tregs sorted from blood. The source of this sequence is a female donor with breast cancer. CDR3 in amino acids: CASSSDGTAEQYF. The CDR3 bases are TGTGCCAGCAGCTCAGACGGGACTGCCGAGCAGTACTTC.